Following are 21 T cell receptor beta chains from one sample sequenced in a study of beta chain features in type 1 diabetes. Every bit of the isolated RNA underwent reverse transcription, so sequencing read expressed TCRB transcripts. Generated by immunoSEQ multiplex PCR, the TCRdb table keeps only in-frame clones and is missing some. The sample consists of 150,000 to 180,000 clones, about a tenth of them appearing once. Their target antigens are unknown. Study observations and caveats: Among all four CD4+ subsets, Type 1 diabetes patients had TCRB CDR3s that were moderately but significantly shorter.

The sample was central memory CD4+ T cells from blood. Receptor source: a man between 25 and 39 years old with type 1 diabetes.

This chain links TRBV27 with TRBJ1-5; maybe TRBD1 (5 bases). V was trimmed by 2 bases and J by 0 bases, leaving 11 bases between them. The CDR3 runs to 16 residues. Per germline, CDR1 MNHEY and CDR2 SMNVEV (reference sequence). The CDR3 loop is CASSLRGDYSNQPQHF. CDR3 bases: TGTGCCAGCAGTTTAAGGGGTGATTATAGCAATCAGCCCCAGCATTTT.

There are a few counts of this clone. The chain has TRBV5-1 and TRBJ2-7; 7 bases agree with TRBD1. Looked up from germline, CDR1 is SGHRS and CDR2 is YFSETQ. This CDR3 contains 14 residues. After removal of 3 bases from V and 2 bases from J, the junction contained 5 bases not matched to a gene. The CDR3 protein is CASSSTGSAYEQYF. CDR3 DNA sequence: TGCGCCAGCAGCTCGACAGGGTCTGCCTACGAGCAGTACTTC. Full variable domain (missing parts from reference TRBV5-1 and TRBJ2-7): KAGVTQTPRYLIKTRGQQVTLSCSPISGHRSVSWYQQTPGQGLQFLFEYFSETQRNKGNFPGRFSGRQFSNSRSEMNVSTLELGDSALYLCASSSTGSAYEQYFGPGTRLTVT.

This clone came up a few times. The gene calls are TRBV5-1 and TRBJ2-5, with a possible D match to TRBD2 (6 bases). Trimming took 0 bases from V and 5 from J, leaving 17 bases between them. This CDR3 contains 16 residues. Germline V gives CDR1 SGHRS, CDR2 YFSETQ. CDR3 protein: CASSLAGRPGGETQYF. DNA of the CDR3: TGCGCCAGCAGCTTGGCTGGGAGGCCCGGTGGTGAGACCCAGTACTTC.

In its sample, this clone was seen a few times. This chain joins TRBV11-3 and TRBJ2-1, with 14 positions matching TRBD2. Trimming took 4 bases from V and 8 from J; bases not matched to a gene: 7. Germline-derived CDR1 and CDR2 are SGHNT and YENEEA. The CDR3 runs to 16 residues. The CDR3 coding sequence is TGTGCCAGCAGCTACGGGACTAGCGGGAGTGGCGATGAGCAGTTCTTC. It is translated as CASSYGTSGSGDEQFF. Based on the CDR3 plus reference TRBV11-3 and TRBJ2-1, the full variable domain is EAGVVQSPRYKIIEKKQPVAFWCNPISGHNTLYWYLQNLGQGPELLIRYENEEAVDDSQLPKDRFSAERLKGVDSTLKIQPAELGDSAVYLCASSYGTSGSGDEQFFGPGTRLTVL.

CDR3 coding DNA: TGTGCCAGCAGCCTCGGGCTAGCGGTCTACAATGAGCAGTTCTTC. This translates into CASSLGLAVYNEQFF. This rearrangement joins TRBV7-2 to TRBJ2-1, with 7 bases lining up with TRBD2. Germline trimming cut 5 bases from V and 3 bases from J; bases unmatched to any gene: 7. The CDR3 sequence is 15 residues long. CDR1 is SGHTA, CDR2 FQGNSA, per germline.

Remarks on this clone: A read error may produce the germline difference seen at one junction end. CDR3 DNA sequence: TGTGCCAGCAGCTCCGCCGCAACAGGGGGCAGGGACTTC. Translated: CASSSAATGGRDF. V and J are TRBV7-8 and TRBJ2-7; 9 bases align to TRBD1. This CDR3 is 13 amino acids long. The germline V gene encodes CDR1 SGHVS and CDR2 FQNEAQ.

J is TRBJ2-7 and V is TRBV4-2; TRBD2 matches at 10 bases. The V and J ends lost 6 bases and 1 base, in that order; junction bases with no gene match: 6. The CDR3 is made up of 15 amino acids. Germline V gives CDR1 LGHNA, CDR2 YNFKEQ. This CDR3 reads CASSPGLAASYEQYF. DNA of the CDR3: TGTGCCAGCAGTCCCGGACTAGCGGCATCCTACGAGCAGTACTTC.

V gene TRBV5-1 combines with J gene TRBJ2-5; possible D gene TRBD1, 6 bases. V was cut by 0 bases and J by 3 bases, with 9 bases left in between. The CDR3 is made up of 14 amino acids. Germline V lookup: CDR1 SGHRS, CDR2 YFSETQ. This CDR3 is CASSLGAGEETQYF. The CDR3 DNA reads TGCGCCAGCAGCTTGGGGGCAGGGGAAGAGACCCAGTACTTC. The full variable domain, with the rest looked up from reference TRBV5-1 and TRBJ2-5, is KAGVTQTPRYLIKTRGQQVTLSCSPISGHRSVSWYQQTPGQGLQFLFEYFSETQRNKGNFPGRFSGRQFSNSRSEMNVSTLELGDSALYLCASSLGAGEETQYFGPGTRLLVL.

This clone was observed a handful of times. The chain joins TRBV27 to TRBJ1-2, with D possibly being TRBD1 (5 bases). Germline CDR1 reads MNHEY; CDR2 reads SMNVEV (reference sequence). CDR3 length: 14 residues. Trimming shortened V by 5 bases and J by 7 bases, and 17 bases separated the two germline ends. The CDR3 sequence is CASSISGWGAGYTF. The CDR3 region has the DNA TGTGCCAGCAGTATTTCAGGGTGGGGCGCTGGCTACACCTTC.

The CDR3 nucleotides read TGTGCCAGCAGTGAATCGACATACTATGGCTACACCTTC. Its protein is CASSESTYYGYTF. V is TRBV2 and J is TRBJ1-2; the D is unclear. Germline V gives CDR1 SNHLY, CDR2 FYNNEI. This CDR3 comprises 13 residues. V lost 2 bases, J lost 3 bases, and 7 bases lay in between.

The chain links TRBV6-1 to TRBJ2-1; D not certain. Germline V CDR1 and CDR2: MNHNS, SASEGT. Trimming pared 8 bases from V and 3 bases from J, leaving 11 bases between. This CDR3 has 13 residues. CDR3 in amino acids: CASAPTGYNEQFF. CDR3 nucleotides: TGTGCCAGCGCCCCCACCGGCTACAATGAGCAGTTCTTC.

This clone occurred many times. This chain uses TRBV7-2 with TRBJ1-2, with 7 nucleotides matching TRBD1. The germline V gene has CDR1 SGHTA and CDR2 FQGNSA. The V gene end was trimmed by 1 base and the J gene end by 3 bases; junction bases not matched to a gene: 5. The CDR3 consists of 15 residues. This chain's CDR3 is CASSLGGGSHYGYTF. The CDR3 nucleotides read TGTGCCAGCAGCTTAGGAGGGGGCTCTCACTATGGCTACACCTTC.

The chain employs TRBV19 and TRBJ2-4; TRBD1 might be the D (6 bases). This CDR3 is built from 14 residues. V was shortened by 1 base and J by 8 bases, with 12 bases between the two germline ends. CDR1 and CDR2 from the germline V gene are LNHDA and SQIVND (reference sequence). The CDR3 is CASSIGGRGDIQYF. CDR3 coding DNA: TGTGCCAGTAGTATAGGGGGGCGAGGGGACATTCAGTACTTC.

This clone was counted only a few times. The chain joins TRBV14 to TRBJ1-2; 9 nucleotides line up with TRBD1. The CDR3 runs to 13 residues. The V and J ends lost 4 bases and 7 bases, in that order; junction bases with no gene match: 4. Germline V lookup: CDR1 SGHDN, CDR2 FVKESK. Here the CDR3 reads CASSPGTGFGYTF. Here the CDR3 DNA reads TGTGCCAGCAGCCCTGGGACAGGGTTTGGCTACACCTTC.

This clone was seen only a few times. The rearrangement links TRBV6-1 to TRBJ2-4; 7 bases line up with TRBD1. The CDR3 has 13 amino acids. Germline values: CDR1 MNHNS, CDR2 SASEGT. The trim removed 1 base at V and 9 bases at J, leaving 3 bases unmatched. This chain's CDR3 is CASSEDRGGIQYF. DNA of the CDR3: TGTGCCAGCAGTGAAGACAGGGGTGGCATTCAGTACTTC.

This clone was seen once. The CDR3 region has the DNA TGTGCCAGCAGCTCTGGGCCCCAGCGGGAAAACACAGATACGCAGTATTTT. Its translation: CASSSGPQRENTDTQYF. This chain connects TRBV7-8 to TRBJ2-3, with 7 bases aligning to TRBD2. This CDR3 has 17 amino acids. Germline V gene lookup returns CDR1 SGHVS and CDR2 FQNEAQ. The V segment lost 4 bases and the J segment 2 bases; nucleotides outside the gene matches: 12.

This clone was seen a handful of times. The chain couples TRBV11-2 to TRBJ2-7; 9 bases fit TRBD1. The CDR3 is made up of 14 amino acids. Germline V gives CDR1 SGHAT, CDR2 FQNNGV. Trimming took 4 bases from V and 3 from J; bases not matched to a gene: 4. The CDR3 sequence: CASSSTGGNYEQYF. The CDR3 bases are TGTGCCAGCAGCTCGACAGGGGGAAACTACGAGCAGTACTTC.

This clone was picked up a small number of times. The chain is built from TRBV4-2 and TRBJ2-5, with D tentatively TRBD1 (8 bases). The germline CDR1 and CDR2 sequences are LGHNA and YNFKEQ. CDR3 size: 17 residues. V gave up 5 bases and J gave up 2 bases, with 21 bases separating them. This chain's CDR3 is CASSAYTGGGSQETQYF. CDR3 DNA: TGTGCCAGCAGCGCATACACAGGGGGGGGGTCGCAAGAGACCCAGTACTTC.

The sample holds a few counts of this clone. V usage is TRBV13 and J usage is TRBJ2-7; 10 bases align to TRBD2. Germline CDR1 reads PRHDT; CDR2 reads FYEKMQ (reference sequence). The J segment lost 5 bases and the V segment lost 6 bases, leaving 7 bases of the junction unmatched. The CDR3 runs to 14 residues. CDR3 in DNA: TGTGCCAGCAGTGATCTAGCGGGAGACCACGAGCAGTACTTC. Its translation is CASSDLAGDHEQYF.

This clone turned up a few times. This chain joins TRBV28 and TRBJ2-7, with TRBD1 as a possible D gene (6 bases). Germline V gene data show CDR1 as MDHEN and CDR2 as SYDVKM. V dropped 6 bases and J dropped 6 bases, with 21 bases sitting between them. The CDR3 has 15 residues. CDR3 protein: CASRPLGDPRGEQYF. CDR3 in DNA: TGTGCCAGCAGGCCCCTAGGGGACCCCAGGGGCGAGCAGTACTTC. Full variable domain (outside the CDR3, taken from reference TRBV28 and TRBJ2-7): DVKVTQSSRYLVKRTGEKVFLECVQDMDHENMFWYRQDPGLGLRLIYFSYDVKMKEKGDIPEGYSVSREKKERFSLILESASTNQTSMYLCASRPLGDPRGEQYFGPGTRLTVT.

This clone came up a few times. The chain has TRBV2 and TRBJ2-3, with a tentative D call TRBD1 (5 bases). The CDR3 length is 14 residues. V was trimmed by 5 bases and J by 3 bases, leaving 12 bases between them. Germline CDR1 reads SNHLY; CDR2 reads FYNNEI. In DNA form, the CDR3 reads TGTGCCAGCAGTCGACAGATCGATACAGATACGCAGTATTTT. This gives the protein CASSRQIDTDTQYF.